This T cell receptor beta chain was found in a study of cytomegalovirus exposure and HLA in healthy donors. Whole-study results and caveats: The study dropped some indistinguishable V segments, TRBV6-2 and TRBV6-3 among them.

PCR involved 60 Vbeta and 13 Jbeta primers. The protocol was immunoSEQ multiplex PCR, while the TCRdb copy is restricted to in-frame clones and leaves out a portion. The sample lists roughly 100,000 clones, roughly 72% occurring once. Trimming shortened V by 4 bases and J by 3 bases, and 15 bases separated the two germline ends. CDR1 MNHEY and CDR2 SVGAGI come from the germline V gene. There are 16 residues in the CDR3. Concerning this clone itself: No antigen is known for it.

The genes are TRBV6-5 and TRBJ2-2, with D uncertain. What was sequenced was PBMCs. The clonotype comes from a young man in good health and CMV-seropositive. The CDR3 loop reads CASSSVVGLDTGELFF. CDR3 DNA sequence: TGTGCCAGCAGTTCGGTGGTTGGGCTGGACACCGGGGAGCTGTTTTTT.